A single sample gave rise to the 4 T cell receptor beta chains below, sequenced in a study of T cell clonotyping in hematopoietic cell transplantation. Libraries were prepared by immunoSEQ multiplex PCR; TCRdb keeps only in-frame clonotypes and omits some of them. This sample yields approximately 41,000 clones, of which approximately 81% are seen a single time; approximately 3% belongs to the top ten. Described time point: recipient sample about 28 days before transplant, after cytoreduction. The source material was peripheral blood mononuclear cells, sampled before stem cell transplant. The origin of the receptors is a man aged 55 to 70 with acute myeloid leukemia. Some clones in this sample may be carry-over from other donors' samples.

In its sample, this clone was seen a few times. The CDR3 does not end in the conserved phenylalanine or tryptophan, so this is likely a read error. It is unclear where the CDR3 begins or ends on the DNA, so no DNA is shown, and the CDR3 is as TCRdb lists it. V gene TRBV7-7 combines with J gene TRBJ2-7; TRBD2 is the table's D call, not checked against the DNA. Looked up from germline, CDR1 is SSHAT and CDR2 is FNYEAQ (reference sequence). From its first to its last residue, the CDR3 has 13 amino acids. CDR3 amino acids: CASSLSSGPHGNL.

The rearrangement links TRBV4-3 to TRBJ1-1; 7 bases line up with TRBD1. The ends lost 2 bases at V and 1 base at J; junction bases unmatched: 1. CDR3 length: 14 residues. CDR1 is LGHNA and CDR2 is YSLEER in the germline V gene. The CDR3 here is CASSQRQGNTEAFF. DNA for the CDR3: TGCGCCAGCAGCCAAAGACAGGGGAACACTGAAGCTTTCTTT.

The J gene is TRBJ1-1, the V gene TRBV7-9; D ambiguous. Trimming cost V 1 base and J 4 bases, with 7 bases left between them. The CDR3 covers 13 residues. Per the germline V gene, CDR1 is SEHNR and CDR2 is FQNEAQ (reference sequence). The CDR3 sequence: CASSLVSSTEAFF. Written as DNA, the CDR3 is TGTGCCAGCAGCTTAGTCTCCAGCACTGAAGCTTTCTTT.

This chain uses TRBV19 with TRBJ1-1; 8 bases align to TRBD1. CDR3 length: 14 residues. V shed 6 bases and J 4 bases; nucleotides not matched to a gene: 7. Germline CDR1 is LNHDA and CDR2 is SQIVND (reference sequence). The DNA of the CDR3 is TGTGCCAGTAGGGTCCAGGGGGCTCGCACTGAAGCTTTCTTT. It encodes CASRVQGARTEAFF. Full variable domain (outside the CDR3, taken from reference TRBV19 and TRBJ1-1): DGGITQSPKYLFRKEGQNVTLSCEQNLNHDAMYWYRQDPGQGLRLIYYSQIVNDFQKGDIAEGYSVSREKKESFPLTVTSAQKNPTAFYLCASRVQGARTEAFFGQGTRLTVV.